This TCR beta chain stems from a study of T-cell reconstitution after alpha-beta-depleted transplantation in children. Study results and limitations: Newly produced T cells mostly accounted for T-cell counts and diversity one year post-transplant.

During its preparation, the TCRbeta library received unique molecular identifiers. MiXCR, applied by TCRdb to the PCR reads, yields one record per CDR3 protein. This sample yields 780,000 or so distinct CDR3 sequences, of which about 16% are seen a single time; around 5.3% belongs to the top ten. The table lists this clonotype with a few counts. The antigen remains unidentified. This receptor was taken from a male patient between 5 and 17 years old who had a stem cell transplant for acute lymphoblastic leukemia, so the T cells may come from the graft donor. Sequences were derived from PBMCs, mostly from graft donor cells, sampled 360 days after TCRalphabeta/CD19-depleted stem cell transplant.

The CDR3 here is CASSLFRLADNEQFF. CDR3 sequence (DNA): TGTGCCAGCAGCTTGTTTAGACTAGCGGACAATGAGCAGTTCTTC. V and J are TRBV5-5 and TRBJ2-1; 9 positions agree with TRBD2. J gave up 5 bases and V 1 base, and 4 bases lay outside the gene matches. Per germline, CDR1 SGHKS and CDR2 YYEKEE (reference sequence). CDR3 length: 15 amino acids.